This T cell receptor (beta chain) was found in a study of T cell responses to AZD1222 COVID-19 vaccine. Study overall: Pooled in the analysis were second doses at about 4 or about 12 weeks.

Notes on this clone: Its target is not known.

This CDR3 has 15 residues. Trimming pared 0 bases from V and 3 bases from J, leaving 13 bases between. Germline-derived CDR1 and CDR2 are SGDLS and YYNGEE. Method: immunoSEQ multiplex PCR; TCRdb's copy keeps in-frame clones and lacks some. The sample records tens of thousands of clones, roughly 93% being singletons. The study, taken as a whole, reports: Females made up more of the donors, who were largely white British, and clonal diversity may have come out too low.

The sequence was obtained from an adult in good health. The J gene is TRBJ2-7, the V gene TRBV9; no firm D call. The sequences come from peripheral blood, collected on day 0 of AZD1222 vaccination. The CDR3 sequence: CASSVAWSVNYEQYF. In DNA, the CDR3 is TGTGCCAGCAGCGTAGCTTGGTCTGTTAACTACGAGCAGTACTTC.